A selection of T cell receptor beta chains follows, all from one sample in a study of identical twins. TCRdb reanalysed the 5' RACE reads using MiXCR and keeps one entry per CDR3 protein. Found here are around 570,000 distinct CDR3 sequences, just under 10% of them singletons; the top ten hold under 3.5%. These data were likewise used in another study, on yellow fever vaccine responses in identical twins.

The material sequenced was PBMCs. The receptor source for this set is a woman aged 18-29 years in good health. Both conserved end residues are part of each CDR3. D genes are given only for firm matches. The size entry is marked missing in some rows and otherwise reads once, few, many or a size class.

DNA	CDR3	size	V	J	D
TGCAGTGCTAGAGACTATCGGGGGCAGACCCAGTACTTC	CSARDYRGQTQYF	few	TRBV20-1	TRBJ2-5	-
TGTGCCAGCAGTACCGGCGCAACCACCTCTAACAATGAGCAGTTCTTC	CASSTGATTSNNEQFF	few	TRBV28	TRBJ2-1	-
TGTGCCAGCAGTGAAGCTTCTTACAGGGTTACTGAAGCTTTCTTT	CASSEASYRVTEAFF	-	TRBV2	TRBJ1-1	-
TGTGCCAGCAGCCCCGGGACTGGGGGTTACCAAGAGACCCAGTACTTC	CASSPGTGGYQETQYF	few	TRBV7-9	TRBJ2-5	-
TGCAGCGTTGGAGGGCAGGGTGAGAGGGAGCAGTACTTC	CSVGGQGEREQYF	few	TRBV29-1	TRBJ2-7	-
TGCAGTGCTAGAGAATCGGCGGGGGGCAATGAGCAGTTCTTC	CSARESAGGNEQFF	-	TRBV20-1	TRBJ2-1	TRBD2
TGTGCCAGCAGCCCACACCTTGCGGGGGCCGAAGAGACCCAGTACTTC	CASSPHLAGAEETQYF	few	TRBV7-8	TRBJ2-5	-
TGTGCCAGCAGCCTCTTTATGTCGGCCTATAAACGGGACCTTAGGAATGAGCAGTTCTTC	CASSLFMSAYKRDLRNEQFF	-	TRBV11-2	TRBJ2-1	-
TGTGCCAGCAGCCAAACCCTACAGCCTCCGAACACCGGGGAGCTGTTTTTT	CASSQTLQPPNTGELFF	few	TRBV3-1	TRBJ2-2	-
TGTGCCAGCAGCCCACCGGCAGGGTTACACTACAATGAGCAGTTCTTC	CASSPPAGLHYNEQFF	-	TRBV7-9	TRBJ2-1	-
TGCAGTGCCGCGAAACGGTCAGATACGCAGTATTTT	CSAAKRSDTQYF	-	TRBV20-1	TRBJ2-3	-
TGTGCCAGCAGCTCTCGGACTAGCGGGGGGGCATCCTACAATGAGCAGTTCTTC	CASSSRTSGGASYNEQFF	many	TRBV11-1	TRBJ2-1	TRBD2
TGCAGTGCTAGAGGGACAGGGAGAGTAACCTACGAGCAGTACTTC	CSARGTGRVTYEQYF	-	TRBV20-1	TRBJ2-7	TRBD1
TGTGCCAGCAGTTTAAACTCCGGACAGGGTTTAAAGTTCTTC	CASSLNSGQGLKFF	many	TRBV12-3/TRBV12-4	TRBJ2-1	TRBD1
TGTGCCAGCAGCTTTTGGGGGGCTGGGCCTGAAGCTTTCTTT	CASSFWGAGPEAFF	-	TRBV13	TRBJ1-1	-
TGTGCCACCACCAGTCGCAGGGGTGGTTCCGGGGAGCTGTTTTTT	CATTSRRGGSGELFF	few	TRBV15	TRBJ2-2	-
TGTGCCAGCAGTTACGGGACGGGATCCCCTGAAGCTTTCTTT	CASSYGTGSPEAFF	few	TRBV6-5	TRBJ1-1	-
TGTGCCACCAGTGATTCCTTCCCGACTAGCGGGAGGGCCTGGGACACAGATACGCAGTATTTT	CATSDSFPTSGRAWDTDTQYF	few	TRBV24-1	TRBJ2-3	TRBD2
TGTGCCAGCAGCCCCATGGCCTACGAGCAGTACTTC	CASSPMAYEQYF	few	TRBV12-3/TRBV12-4	TRBJ2-7	-
TGTGCCAGCAGTTTAAGCAGGGCCAAGTTAGAGACCCAGTACTTC	CASSLSRAKLETQYF	many	TRBV27	TRBJ2-5	-
TGTGCCAGCAGTTACTCCAGGGACACCTACGAGCAGTACTTC	CASSYSRDTYEQYF	many	TRBV6-2/TRBV6-3	TRBJ2-7	-
TGTGCCAGCAGTCCAGGGGAGGATGAAAAACTGTTTTTT	CASSPGEDEKLFF	-	TRBV28	TRBJ1-4	-
TGTGCCACCCAGGGGCCAGCTCTTGCCGAGCAGTACTTC	CATQGPALAEQYF	many	TRBV10-3	TRBJ2-7	-
TGCAGCGTTGCAACCGGTACCTACGAGCAGTACTTC	CSVATGTYEQYF	many	TRBV29-1	TRBJ2-7	-
TGTGCTACCCTGGGTGGACAGTCAACCTACGAGCAGTACTTC	CATLGGQSTYEQYF	-	TRBV7-6	TRBJ2-7	-
TGTGCCAGCAGTCAACAATACAATGAGCAGTTCTTC	CASSQQYNEQFF	-	TRBV6-5	TRBJ2-1	-
TGCAGCGTTATACGGACAGACTTAACCGGGGAGCTGTTTTTT	CSVIRTDLTGELFF	-	TRBV29-1	TRBJ2-2	-
TGTGCCACCAGCAGCTACCAGGGCGGGACTTACTACGAGCAGTACTTC	CATSSYQGGTYYEQYF	many	TRBV15	TRBJ2-7	-
TGCAGCGTTGAAGATCTTCACGGGACATCGAACACCGGGGAGCTGTTTTTT	CSVEDLHGTSNTGELFF	few	TRBV29-1	TRBJ2-2	-
TGTGCCAGCAGTTGGATTAGCGGGGGGGCTTACGAGCAGTACTTC	CASSWISGGAYEQYF	-	TRBV28	TRBJ2-7	TRBD2
TGTGCCAGCAGCTTAAGTGTAGCGGAGACCCAGTACTTC	CASSLSVAETQYF	-	TRBV7-3	TRBJ2-5	-
TGTGCCACCAGCATGACTAGCGCAAAAGACGAGCAGTACTTC	CATSMTSAKDEQYF	few	TRBV15	TRBJ2-7	TRBD2
TGTGCCAGCAGCGTACAGCCTTCCAATGAGCAGTTCTTC	CASSVQPSNEQFF	-	TRBV9	TRBJ2-1	-
TGCGCCAGCAGCCAAGATTCACCTAGCATGGATGAGCAGTTCTTC	CASSQDSPSMDEQFF	few	TRBV4-3	TRBJ2-1	-
TGTGCCAGTCGAGGGGCCCCCTACGAGCAGTACTTC	CASRGAPYEQYF	-	TRBV28	TRBJ2-7	-
TGTGCCAGCAGTTACTCGACTAGCGGGGACAATGAGCAGTTCTTC	CASSYSTSGDNEQFF	few	TRBV6-5	TRBJ2-1	TRBD2
TGTGCCAGCAGTGTAAGGGGGAATGGCTACACCTTC	CASSVRGNGYTF	many	TRBV6-4	TRBJ1-2	-
TGTGCCAGCACCATCTATGGGACAGGGGAGAACACTGAAGCTTTCTTT	CASTIYGTGENTEAFF	-	TRBV7-9	TRBJ1-1	TRBD1
TGTGCCATCAGCATAGCGGGGGGGCCTCTAGATACGCAGTATTTT	CAISIAGGPLDTQYF	-	TRBV10-3	TRBJ2-3	TRBD2
TGTGCCAGCAGCTTAGCACGGGGGGGCTCCGGGGAGCTGTTTTTT	CASSLARGGSGELFF	-	TRBV7-9	TRBJ2-2	TRBD2
TGCAGCGTTGTTCAAACAGGGGCGCTTCATGGCTACACCTTC	CSVVQTGALHGYTF	many	TRBV29-1	TRBJ1-2	TRBD1
TGCAGCGTTGAGGGCCGGAATACCTACGAGCAGTACTTC	CSVEGRNTYEQYF	-	TRBV29-1	TRBJ2-7	-
TGTGCCAGCAGCCTCAGGGACACCTCGAACACTGAAGCTTTCTTT	CASSLRDTSNTEAFF	few	TRBV4-2	TRBJ1-1	-
TGTGCCAGCAGCTTGCGTGGGCAGGGGGAATACGAGCAGTACTTC	CASSLRGQGEYEQYF	many	TRBV5-5	TRBJ2-7	TRBD1
TGCGCCAGCAGCTATTATAGCGGAAACCAAGAGACCCAGTACTTC	CASSYYSGNQETQYF	-	TRBV5-1	TRBJ2-5	-